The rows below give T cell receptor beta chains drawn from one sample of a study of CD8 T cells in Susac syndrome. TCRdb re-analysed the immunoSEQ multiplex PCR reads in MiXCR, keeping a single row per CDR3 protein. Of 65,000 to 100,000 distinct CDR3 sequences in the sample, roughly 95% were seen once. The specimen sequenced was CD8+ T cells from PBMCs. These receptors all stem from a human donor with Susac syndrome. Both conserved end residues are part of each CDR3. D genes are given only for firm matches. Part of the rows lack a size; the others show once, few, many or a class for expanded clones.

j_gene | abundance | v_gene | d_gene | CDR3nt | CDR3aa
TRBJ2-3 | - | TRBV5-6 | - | TGTGCCAGCAGCTTGGAGGCAGGACTCACAGATACGCAGTATTTT | CASSLEAGLTDTQYF
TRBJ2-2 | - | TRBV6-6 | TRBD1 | TGTGCCAGCACCGGGACAGGGGACACCGGGGAGCTGTTTTTT | CASTGTGDTGELFF
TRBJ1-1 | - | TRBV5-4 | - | TGTGCCAGCCCCGATTGGAACACTGAAGCTTTCTTT | CASPDWNTEAFF
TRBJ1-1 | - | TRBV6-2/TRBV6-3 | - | TGTGCCAGCAGTTACGGTTATCAGGCCACTGAAGCTTTCTTT | CASSYGYQATEAFF
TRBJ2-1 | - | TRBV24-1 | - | TGTGCCACCTCCCTAAGTTCGCTCTACAATGAGCAGTTCTTC | CATSLSSLYNEQFF
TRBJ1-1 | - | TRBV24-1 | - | TGTGCCACCAGGTCGGGCCTGAACACTGAAGCTTTCTTT | CATRSGLNTEAFF
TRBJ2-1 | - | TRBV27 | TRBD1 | TGTGCCAGCAGTCTGGGGACAGGCTCCAACAATGAGCAGTTCTTC | CASSLGTGSNNEQFF
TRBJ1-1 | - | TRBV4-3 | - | TGCGCCAGCAGCCAAGACAGCACGAACACTGAAGCTTTCTTT | CASSQDSTNTEAFF
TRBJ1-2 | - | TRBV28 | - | TGTGCCAGCAGTCGAGGGTCAGGCTATGGCTACACCTTC | CASSRGSGYGYTF
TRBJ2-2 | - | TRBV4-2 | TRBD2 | TGTGCCAGCAGCCCCTCTCTAGCGGTCACCGGGGAGCTGTTTTTT | CASSPSLAVTGELFF
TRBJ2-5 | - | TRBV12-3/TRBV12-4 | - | TGTGCCAGCACCTCCGGGACACCGCCGGCCCAGTACTTC | CASTSGTPPAQYF
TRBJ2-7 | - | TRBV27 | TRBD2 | TGTGCCAGCCGGGAGGCAGTACAGGTCATCTACGAGCAGTACTTC | CASREAVQVIYEQYF
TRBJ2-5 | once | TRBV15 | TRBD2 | TGTGCCACCAGCAAAGGACTAGCGTCCACAGAGACCCAGTACTTC | CATSKGLASTETQYF
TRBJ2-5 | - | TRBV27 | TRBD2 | TGTGCCAGCAGAAGGACTAGCGGGAGAGTGGAGACCCAGTACTTC | CASRRTSGRVETQYF
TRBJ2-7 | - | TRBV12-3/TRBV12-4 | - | TGTGCCAGCAGTTTTCCCGCCAGGCCCTACGAGCAGTACTTC | CASSFPARPYEQYF
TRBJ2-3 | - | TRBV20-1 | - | TGCAGTGCTAGAGATCCGGCCGGGCCTTCGGAAGATACGCAGTATTTT | CSARDPAGPSEDTQYF
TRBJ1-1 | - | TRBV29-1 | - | TGCAGCGTTGGAACGCGACAGGAGGCTGAAGCTTTCTTT | CSVGTRQEAEAFF
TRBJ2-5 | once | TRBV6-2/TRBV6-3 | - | TGTGCTACCCAGGAGCAAGAGACCCAGTACTTC | CATQEQETQYF
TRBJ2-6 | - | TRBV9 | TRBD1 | TGTGCCAGCAGCGTTACTGGGACAGGACATTCTGGGGCCAACGTCCTGACTTTC | CASSVTGTGHSGANVLTF
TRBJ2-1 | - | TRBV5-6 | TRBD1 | TGTGCCAGCAGCACCGGGACAGGGGTATTCAATGAGCAGTTCTTC | CASSTGTGVFNEQFF
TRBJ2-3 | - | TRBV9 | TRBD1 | TGTGCCAGCAGCGTAGATCCTCCGAGGCAGGGGGCCTCAGATACGCAGTATTTT | CASSVDPPRQGASDTQYF
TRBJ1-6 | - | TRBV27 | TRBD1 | TGTGCCAGCAGTTCGGGACAGGGGGCTCGAAATTCACCCCTCCACTTT | CASSSGQGARNSPLHF
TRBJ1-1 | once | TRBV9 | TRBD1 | TGTGCCAGCAGCGGGTATTCGACAGGGGTAGCTGAAGCTTTCTTT | CASSGYSTGVAEAFF
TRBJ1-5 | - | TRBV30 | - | TGTGCCTGGAGTGTACCGGGAACAGGTTTCCAGCCCCAGCATTTT | CAWSVPGTGFQPQHF
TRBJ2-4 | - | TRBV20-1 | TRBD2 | TGCAGTGCTAGGCAAACGGGACTAGCGGGGGGTTTTGGAAACATTCAGTACTTC | CSARQTGLAGGFGNIQYF
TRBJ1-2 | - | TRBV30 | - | TGTGCCTGGAGGGAAGGGACCGCCCCTAACTATGGCTACACCTTC | CAWREGTAPNYGYTF
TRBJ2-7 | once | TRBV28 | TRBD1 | TGTGCCAGCAGCTTAGGACAGGGAATGTCCTACGAGCAGTACTTC | CASSLGQGMSYEQYF
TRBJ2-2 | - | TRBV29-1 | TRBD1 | TGCAGCGTTGATAGGGGCAGGGGGATGGCCGGGGAGCTGTTTTTT | CSVDRGRGMAGELFF
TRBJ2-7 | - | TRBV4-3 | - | TGCGCCAGCACCCCAGGGTATGGGGTCTACGAGCAGTACTTC | CASTPGYGVYEQYF
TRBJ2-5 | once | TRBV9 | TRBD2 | TGTGCCAGCAGCGAGACTAGCGGACCACCAGAGACCCAGTACTTC | CASSETSGPPETQYF
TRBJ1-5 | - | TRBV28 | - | TGTGCCAGCAGTTTTGTACAGAGAAATCAGCCCCAGCATTTT | CASSFVQRNQPQHF
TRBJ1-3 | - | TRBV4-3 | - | TGCGCCAGCAGCCAAGATAGTGGAGCCTCTGGAAACACCATATATTTT | CASSQDSGASGNTIYF